What follows is one T cell receptor beta chain and its context. The antigen it binds to is not known. The germline V gene encodes CDR1 LNHDA and CDR2 SQIVND (reference sequence). CDR3 length: 13 amino acids, cysteine to phenylalanine. This entry has no DNA. Library creation used 5' RACE. For each TCR library, approximately 4,000 ng of total RNA was used. cDNA was synthesized with SMARTScribe reverse transcriptase in eight separate reactions per sample. During cDNA synthesis, template switching was used to introduce unique molecular identifiers that contained a 6-nucleotide sample barcode. Two nested PCRs of approximately 16 and 10 cycles amplified the TCRalpha and TCRbeta cDNA, and bead purification followed each PCR. Before amplification, the cDNA was both treated with uracil DNA-glycosylase and purified with the QIAquick PCR purification kit. The second PCR was the step at which Illumina TruSeq-compatible adapters and sample-specific barcodes were added. Library quality and concentration were checked on TapeStation and Qubit, and libraries were pooled at 5 ng each. The pooled libraries were sequenced with 2 x 100 bp reads and custom sequencing primers on an Illumina HiSeq2500 single-index Rapid Run. In the source study's methods: MiGEC version 1.2.6 was used for UMI-based consensus assembly to correct PCR and sequencing errors. V(D)J alignment, clonotype assembly and CDR3 extraction were performed with MiXCR version 2.1.1. Gene usage, clonotype sharing and MAIT/NKT TCR abundance were normalised by analysing the top 1000, 10 000 and 20 000 clonotypes per sample. Diversity was computed as the inverse Simpson index with the vegan R package after downsampling to 27 000 UMIs. Paired Mann-Whitney U tests were applied to discordant twin pairs, with Benjamini-Hochberg correction for multiple testing. TCRdb reprocessed the sequencing reads and holds a single record per CDR3 protein sequence, with no DNA. The V and J calls, along with clone size, are taken from TCRdb and not from the paper's own processing. This sample's table has entries for more than 300,000 distinct CDR3 sequences. In total, the top ten clones hold 2.6% of the sample.

From each donor, a 2.5 ml peripheral blood sample was drawn into PAXgene tubes and stored at -80 degrees C. Without any T cell sorting, total RNA was extracted from whole blood using the PAXgene blood miRNA kit on an automated QIAcube. Peripheral blood from monozygotic twin pairs, either concordant or discordant for inflammatory bowel disease, underwent deep TCRalpha and TCRbeta repertoire profiling that used unique molecular barcoding. Smoking habits were recorded for all twin pairs, with individuals classified as current, former or never smokers. The sample belongs to a study of monozygotic twins with inflammatory bowel disease (dated by TCRdb to between 2017 and 2020). With respect to the entire study: The full study comprised approximately 28 monozygotic twin pairs: nine German pairs (four IBD-concordant, five IBD-discordant) and 19 IBD-discordant Danish pairs. The search for disease-associated traits relied mainly on comparing, within discordant pairs, IBD patients with their genetically identical healthy co-twins. Each individual had, on average, about 151 000 unique TCRalpha sequences and 181 000 unique TCRbeta sequences available for analysis.

What the work shows at the level of the full study, not this receptor alone: No difference in repertoire similarity was observed between concordant and discordant twins, possibly owing to limited statistical power. A decrease in TCRbeta repertoire diversity, as measured by inverse Simpson index, was observed in IBD patients compared with their healthy co-twins. Fewer clonotypes were shared with other individuals by IBD patients than by healthy twins, most markedly in patients showing signs of disease activity. Because patients were on differing immunosuppressive treatments, the repertoires may have picked up extra background noise and inter-individual variability. Different T cell subtypes could not be distinguished in the analysis. No single strong signal or clonotype linked to IBD turned up in the results, so the idea that one exists was not supported.

The sequenced sample consisted of blood. The receptor's source is a human donor with ulcerative colitis or Crohn's disease, or a healthy co-twin of an affected twin (not recorded which). The rearranged segments are TRBV19 and TRBJ1-5; TCRdb indicates TRBD1, and absent DNA this call remains unverified. The CDR3 reads as follows: CASGGQRNQPQHF. With the rest looked up from the reference TRBV19 and TRBJ1-5 genes rather than sequenced, the full variable domain is DGGITQSPKYLFRKEGQNVTLSCEQNLNHDAMYWYRQDPGQGLRLIYYSQIVNDFQKGDIAEGYSVSREKKESFPLTVTSAQKNPTAFYLCASGGQRNQPQHFGDGTRLSIL.